This paragraph covers one TCR beta chain sequence. The source of the sample is a study of blood T cell repertoires in COVID-19. Germline V gives CDR1 LGHDT, CDR2 YNNKEL (reference sequence). V lost 4 bases, J lost 4 bases, and 24 bases lay in between. The CDR3 length is 18 residues. Sequencing was performed with immunoSEQ multiplex PCR; in TCRdb, only in-frame clones are kept and a portion is missing. In the table there are about 140,000 clones, approximately 88% of which are singletons. The sequence came from a man in his sixties or seventies with acute or convalescent COVID-19. Sequenced: peripheral blood. This rearrangement joins TRBV3-1 (or the pseudogene TRBV3-2) to TRBJ2-3, with D maybe TRBD2 (5 bases). The CDR3 sequence: CASSRIPPASPPPDTQYF. Written as DNA, the CDR3 is TGTGCCAGCAGCCGAATACCCCCAGCTAGCCCCCCCCCAGATACGCAGTATTTT.